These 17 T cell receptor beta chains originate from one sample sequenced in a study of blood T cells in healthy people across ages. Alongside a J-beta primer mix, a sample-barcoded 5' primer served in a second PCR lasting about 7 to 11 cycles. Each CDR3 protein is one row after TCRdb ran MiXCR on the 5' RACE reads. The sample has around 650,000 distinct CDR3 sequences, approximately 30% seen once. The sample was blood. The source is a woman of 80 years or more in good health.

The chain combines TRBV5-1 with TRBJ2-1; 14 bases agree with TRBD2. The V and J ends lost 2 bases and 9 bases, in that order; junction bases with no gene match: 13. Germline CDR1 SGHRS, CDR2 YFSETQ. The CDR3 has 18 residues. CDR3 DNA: TGCGCCAGCAGCTTTATGGGACTAGCGGGAGTAGCTGGTCGTGAGCAGTTCTTC. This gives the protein CASSFMGLAGVAGREQFF.

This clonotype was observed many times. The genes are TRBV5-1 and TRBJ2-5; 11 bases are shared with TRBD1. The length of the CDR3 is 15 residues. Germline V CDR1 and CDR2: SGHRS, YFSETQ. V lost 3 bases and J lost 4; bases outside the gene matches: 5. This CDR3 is CASSSRTGGGETQYF. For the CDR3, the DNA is TGCGCCAGCAGCTCTCGGACAGGGGGCGGAGAGACCCAGTACTTC.

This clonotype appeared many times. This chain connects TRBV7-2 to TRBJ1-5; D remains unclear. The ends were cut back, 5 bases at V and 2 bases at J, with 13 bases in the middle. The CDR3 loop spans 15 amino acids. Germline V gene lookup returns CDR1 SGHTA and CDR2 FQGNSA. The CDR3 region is CASSPPGLGNQPQHF. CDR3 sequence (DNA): TGTGCCAGCAGCCCCCCTGGGCTAGGCAATCAGCCCCAGCATTTT.

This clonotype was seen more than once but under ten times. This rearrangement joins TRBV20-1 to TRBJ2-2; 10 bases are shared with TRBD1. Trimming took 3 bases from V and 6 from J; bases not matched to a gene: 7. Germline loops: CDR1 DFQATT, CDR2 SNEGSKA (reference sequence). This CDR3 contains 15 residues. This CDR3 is CSARPGTGAPGELFF. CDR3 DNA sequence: TGCAGTGCTAGGCCCGGGACAGGGGCTCCCGGGGAGCTGTTTTTT.

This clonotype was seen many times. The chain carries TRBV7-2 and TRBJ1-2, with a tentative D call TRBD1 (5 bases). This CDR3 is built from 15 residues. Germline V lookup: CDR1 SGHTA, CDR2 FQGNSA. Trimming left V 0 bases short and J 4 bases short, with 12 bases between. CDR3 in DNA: TGTGCCAGCAGCTTAGCGCAGACAGAACTCTATGGCTACACCTTC. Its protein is CASSLAQTELYGYTF.

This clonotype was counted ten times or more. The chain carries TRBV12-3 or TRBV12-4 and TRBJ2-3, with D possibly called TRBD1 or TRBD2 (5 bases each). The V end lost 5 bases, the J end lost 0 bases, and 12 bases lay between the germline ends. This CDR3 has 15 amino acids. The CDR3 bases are TGTGCCAGCAGTCTACAGGACTCTAGCACAGATACGCAGTATTTT. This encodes CASSLQDSSTDTQYF.

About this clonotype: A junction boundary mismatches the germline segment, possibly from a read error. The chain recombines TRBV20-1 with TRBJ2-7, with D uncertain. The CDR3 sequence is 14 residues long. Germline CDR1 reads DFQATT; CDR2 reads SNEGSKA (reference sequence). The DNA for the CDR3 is TGCAGTGCTGGAAGCCGTAGCTCCTACAATGAGCGGTACTTC. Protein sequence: CSAGSRSSYNERYF.

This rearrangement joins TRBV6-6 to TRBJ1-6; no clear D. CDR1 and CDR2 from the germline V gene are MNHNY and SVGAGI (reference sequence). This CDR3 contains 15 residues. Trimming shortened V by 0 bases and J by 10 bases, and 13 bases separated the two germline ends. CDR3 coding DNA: TGTGCCAGCAGTTACTCGAGGGAAGGTGAATCACCCCTCCACTTT. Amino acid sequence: CASSYSREGESPLHF.

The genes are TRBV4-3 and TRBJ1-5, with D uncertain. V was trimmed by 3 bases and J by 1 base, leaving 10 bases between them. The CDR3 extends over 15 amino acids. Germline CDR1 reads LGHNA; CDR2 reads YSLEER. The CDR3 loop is CASSQTRKSNQPQHF. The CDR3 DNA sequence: TGCGCCAGCAGCCAGACCCGGAAGAGCAATCAGCCCCAGCATTTT.

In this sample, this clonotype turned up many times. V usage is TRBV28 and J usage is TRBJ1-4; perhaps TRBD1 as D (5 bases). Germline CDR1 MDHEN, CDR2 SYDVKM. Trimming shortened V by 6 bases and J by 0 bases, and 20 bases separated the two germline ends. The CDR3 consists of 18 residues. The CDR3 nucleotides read TGTGCCAGCAGCCCGGGACCTCCACCGCTTGCAACTAATGAAAAACTGTTTTTT. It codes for CASSPGPPPLATNEKLFF.

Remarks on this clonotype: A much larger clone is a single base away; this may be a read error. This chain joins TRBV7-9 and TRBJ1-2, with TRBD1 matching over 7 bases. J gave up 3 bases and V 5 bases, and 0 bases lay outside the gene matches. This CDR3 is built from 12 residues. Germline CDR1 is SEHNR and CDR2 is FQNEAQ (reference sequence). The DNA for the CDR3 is TGTGCCAGCAGCACAGGGGACTATGGCTACACCTTC. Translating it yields CASSTGDYGYTF.

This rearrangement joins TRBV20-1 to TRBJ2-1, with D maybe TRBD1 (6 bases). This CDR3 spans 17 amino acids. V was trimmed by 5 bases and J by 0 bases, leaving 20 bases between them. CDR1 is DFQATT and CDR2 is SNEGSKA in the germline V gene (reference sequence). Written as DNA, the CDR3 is TGCAGTGCTTCTGACAGGAACGACGGTTACTCCTACAATGAGCAGTTCTTC. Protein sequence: CSASDRNDGYSYNEQFF.

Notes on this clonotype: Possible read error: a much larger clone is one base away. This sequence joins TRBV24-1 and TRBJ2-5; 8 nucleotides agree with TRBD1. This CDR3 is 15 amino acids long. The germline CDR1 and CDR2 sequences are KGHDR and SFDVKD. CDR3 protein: CTTSDGQGAAETQYF. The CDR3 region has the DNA TGTACCACCAGTGATGGGCAGGGGGCGGCGGAGACCCAGTACTTC.

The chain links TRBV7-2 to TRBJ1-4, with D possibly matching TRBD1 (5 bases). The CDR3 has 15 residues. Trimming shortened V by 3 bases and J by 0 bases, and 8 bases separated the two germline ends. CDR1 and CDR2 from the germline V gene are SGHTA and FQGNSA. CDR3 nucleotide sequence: TGTGCCAGCAGCTTCCAGGGTTCAACTAATGAAAAACTGTTTTTT. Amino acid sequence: CASSFQGSTNEKLFF. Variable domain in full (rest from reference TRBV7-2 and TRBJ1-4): GAGVSQSPSNKVTEKGKDVELRCDPISGHTALYWYRQSLGQGLEFLIYFQGNSAPDKSGLPSDRFSAERTGGSVSTLTIQRTQQEDSAVYLCASSFQGSTNEKLFFGSGTQLSVL.

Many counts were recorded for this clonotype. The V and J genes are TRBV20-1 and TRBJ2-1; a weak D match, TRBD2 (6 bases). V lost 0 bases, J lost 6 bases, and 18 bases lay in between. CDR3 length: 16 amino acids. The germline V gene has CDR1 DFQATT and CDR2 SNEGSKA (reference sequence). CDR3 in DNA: TGCAGTGCTAGAGATCTGAGAGGGGCCGGGGGCAATGAGCAGTTCTTC. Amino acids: CSARDLRGAGGNEQFF.

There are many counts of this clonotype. CDR3 sequence reads: CASRVPGTDYGYTF. The CDR3 DNA is TGTGCCAGCAGAGTCCCTGGCACGGACTATGGCTACACCTTC. The chain combines TRBV6-5 with TRBJ1-2; unclear D gene. Trimming shortened V by 6 bases and J by 3 bases, and 14 bases separated the two germline ends. The CDR3 runs to 14 residues. Germline V gives CDR1 MNHEY, CDR2 SVGAGI.

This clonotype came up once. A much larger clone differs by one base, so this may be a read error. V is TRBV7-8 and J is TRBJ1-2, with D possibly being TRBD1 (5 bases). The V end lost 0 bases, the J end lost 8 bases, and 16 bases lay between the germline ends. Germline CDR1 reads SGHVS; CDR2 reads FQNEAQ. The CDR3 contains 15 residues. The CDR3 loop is CASSLARGAVWGYTF. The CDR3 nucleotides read TGTGCCAGCAGCTTAGCTCGAGGGGCAGTCTGGGGCTACACCTTC.